Each of the 9 T cell receptor beta chains below was sequenced from the same sample in a study of regulatory T cells in long-lasting Graves disease. Arm-PCR of CDR3 regions and iRepertoire HTBI primers were the basis on which TCR beta libraries were built. MiXCR, applied by TCRdb to the multiplex PCR reads, yields one record per CDR3 protein. Of 200,000 to 250,000 distinct CDR3 sequences in the sample, around 20% were seen once. Described time point: newly diagnosed GD, antithyroid drugs for less than 3 months. Construction of the TCR library relied on RNA isolated from PBMCs. The specimen comprised peripheral blood mononuclear cells (PBMCs), sampled at new diagnosis, from a patient treated with antithyroid drugs. All receptors derive from a female donor with Graves disease.

The CDR3: CSASPPDKEQYF. The CDR3 DNA is TGCAGTGCTAGCCCCCCAGATAAGGAGCAGTACTTC. The chain is built from TRBV20-1 and TRBJ2-7; D gene uncertain. CDR3 length: 12 amino acids. Trimming removed 3 bases from V and 7 bases from J, with 13 bases in between. The germline gives CDR1 DFQATT, CDR2 SNEGSKA (reference sequence).

This clonotype was recorded at least ten times. The chain is built from TRBV11-2 and TRBJ2-7; the match to TRBD2 covers 9 bases. Germline assignment: CDR1 SGHAT and CDR2 FQNNGV. The CDR3 consists of 14 residues. V gave up 4 bases and J gave up 6 bases; unmatched junction bases: 7. CDR3: CASSSLAGPFEQYF. In nucleotides, the CDR3 is TGTGCCAGCAGCTCCCTAGCGGGACCTTTCGAGCAGTACTTC.

A remark on this clonotype: A much larger clone lies a single base off, so this may be a read error. The genes are TRBV11-2 and TRBJ2-1, with 8 bases that match TRBD1. Looked up from germline, CDR1 is SGHAT and CDR2 is FQNNGV. There are 13 residues in the CDR3. CDR3 DNA: TGTGCCAGCAGCTACTACAGGGGGAATGAGCAGCTCTTC. As protein: CASSYYRGNEQLF.

This clonotype was seen repeatedly, ten times or more. The chain is built from TRBV14 and TRBJ2-7; TRBD2 matches 9 bases. The CDR3 is 16 residues long. In germline, CDR1 is SGHDN, CDR2 FVKESK. The ends lost 2 bases at V and 2 bases at J; junction bases unmatched: 7. In nucleotides, the CDR3 is TGTGCCAGCAGCCAAACAAGACTAGCGGCGACCTACGAGCAGTACTTC. This translates into CASSQTRLAATYEQYF.

The chain recombines TRBV11-2 with TRBJ2-1; TRBD2 matches 12 bases. The CDR3 is made up of 17 amino acids. The V segment lost 3 bases and the J segment 3 bases; nucleotides outside the gene matches: 6. In germline, CDR1 is SGHAT, CDR2 FQNNGV. CDR3 nucleotide sequence: TGTGCCAGCAGCTTGCGACTAGCGGGAGAAGGCTACAATGAGCAGTTCTTC. It is translated as CASSLRLAGEGYNEQFF.

This clonotype was recorded at least ten times. The chain combines TRBV9 with TRBJ2-7; D unresolved. Trimming took 4 bases from V and 5 from J, leaving 13 bases between them. Looked up from germline, CDR1 is SGDLS and CDR2 is YYNGEE. The length of the CDR3 is 13 residues. The DNA of the CDR3 is TGTGCCAGCAGCTCTAGTACCCGCCACGAGCAGTACTTC. As protein: CASSSSTRHEQYF.

The chain links TRBV7-9 to TRBJ1-1, with 7 positions matching TRBD1. Germline lookup yields CDR1 SEHNR and CDR2 FQNEAQ (reference sequence). Trimming at V came to 6 bases and at J to 8 bases, leaving 9 bases not matched to a gene. CDR3 length equals 13 residues. CDR3 residues: CASRSGQSLEAFF. In DNA, the CDR3 is TGTGCCAGCAGATCGGGACAGTCTTTAGAAGCTTTCTTT. The full variable domain, completed using reference TRBV7-9 and TRBJ1-1, is DTGVSQNPRHKITKRGQNVTFRCDPISEHNRLYWYRQTLGQGPEFLTYFQNEAQLEKSRLLSDRFSAERPKGSFSTLEIQRTEQGDSAMYLCASRSGQSLEAFFGQGTRLTVV.

This clonotype was recorded at least ten times. The chain links TRBV4-1 to TRBJ1-2; no reliable D call. The V end was cut by 4 bases, the J end by 3 bases, with 15 bases between. CDR3 length: 15 residues. Per the germline V gene, CDR1 is MGHRA and CDR2 is YSYEKL. This CDR3 is CASSLPPGQHYGYTF. CDR3 bases: TGCGCCAGCAGCCTCCCCCCCGGGCAGCACTATGGCTACACCTTC.

This clonotype was recorded at least ten times. This chain uses TRBV28 with TRBJ1-2; 10 positions match TRBD1. Losses at the gene ends were 6 bases for V and 4 bases for J; bases not matched to a gene: 5. Germline CDR1 reads MDHEN; CDR2 reads SYDVKM. The CDR3 totals 14 residues. CDR3 in DNA: TGTGCCAGCAGAACGGACAGGGGGTTCTATGGCTACACCTTC. Translation: CASRTDRGFYGYTF.